This T cell receptor beta chain was profiled in a study of blood T cell repertoires in COVID-19. Looking at the study overall: T cells, B-cell-depleted T cells, or PBMCs provided the cDNA or gDNA that served as material.

In the original processing: Quantification of nucleated cells was approximated via reference gene primer amplification. This table comes from immunoSEQ multiplex PCR, and its TCRdb copy is limited to in-frame clones, with some not included. From that table come the V and J calls and clone size; the DNA was used to work out D and trimming. Of about 35,000 clones listed, 75% to 85% are singletons. CDR1 KGHSH and CDR2 LQKENI come from the germline V gene. The length of the CDR3 is 13 residues. Trimming removed 0 bases at V and 2 bases at J, with 4 bases between. This chain links TRBV18 with TRBJ1-1, with D unclear. Sequencing was carried out using peripheral blood. This TCR was recovered from an older woman with acute or convalescent COVID-19. The CDR3 protein is CASSPPANTEAFF. DNA of the CDR3: TGTGCCAGCTCACCACCGGCTAACACTGAAGCTTTCTTT.